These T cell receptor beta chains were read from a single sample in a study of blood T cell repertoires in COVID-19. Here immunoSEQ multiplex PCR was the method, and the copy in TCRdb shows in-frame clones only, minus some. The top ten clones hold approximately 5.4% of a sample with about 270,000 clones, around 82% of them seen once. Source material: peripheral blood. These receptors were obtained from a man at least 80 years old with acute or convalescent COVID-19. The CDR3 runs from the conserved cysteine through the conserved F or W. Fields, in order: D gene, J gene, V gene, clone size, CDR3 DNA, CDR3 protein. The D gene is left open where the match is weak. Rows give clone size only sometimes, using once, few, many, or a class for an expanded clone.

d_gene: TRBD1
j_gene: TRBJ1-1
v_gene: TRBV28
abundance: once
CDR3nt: TGTGCCAGTCTTACAGGGGGCTATATGAACACTGAAGCTTTCTTT
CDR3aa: CASLTGGYMNTEAFF

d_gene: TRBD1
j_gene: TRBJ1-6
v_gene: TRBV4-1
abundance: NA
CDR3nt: TGCGCCAGCAGCCCGGACAGGGTTAATTCACCCCTCCACTTT
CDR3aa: CASSPDRVNSPLHF

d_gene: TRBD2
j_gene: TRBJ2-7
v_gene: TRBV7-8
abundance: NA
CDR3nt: TGTGCCAGCAGCTCCCAAACGGGTAGCGGGAGGACCTACGAGCAGTACTTC
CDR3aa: CASSSQTGSGRTYEQYF

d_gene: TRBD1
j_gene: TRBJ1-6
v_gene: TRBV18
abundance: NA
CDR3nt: TGTGCCAGCTCACCCGGGACAGCCAATTCACCCCTCCACTTT
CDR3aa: CASSPGTANSPLHF

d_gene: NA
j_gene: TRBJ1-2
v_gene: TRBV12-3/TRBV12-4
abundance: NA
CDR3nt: TGTGCCAGCAGTTCCCCCCAGGAATATGGCTACACCTTC
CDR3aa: CASSSPQEYGYTF

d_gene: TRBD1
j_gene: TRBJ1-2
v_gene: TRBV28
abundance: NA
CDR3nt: TGTGCCAGCAGCCAGGGACAGAACTATGGCTACACCTTC
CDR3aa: CASSQGQNYGYTF

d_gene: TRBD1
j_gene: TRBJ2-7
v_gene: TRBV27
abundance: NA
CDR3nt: TGTGCCAGCAGTTTAAGGGGGACAGGGGACGAGCAGTACTTC
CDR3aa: CASSLRGTGDEQYF

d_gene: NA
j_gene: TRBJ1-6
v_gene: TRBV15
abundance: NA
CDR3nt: TGTGCCACCAGCAGAGAAGGGGGAGGGCGATCACCCCTCCACTTT
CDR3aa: CATSREGGGRSPLHF

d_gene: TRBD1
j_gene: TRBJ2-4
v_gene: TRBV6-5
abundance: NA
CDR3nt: TGTGCCAGCAGGGTGGGACAGGGGAAAAACATTCAGTACTTC
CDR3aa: CASRVGQGKNIQYF

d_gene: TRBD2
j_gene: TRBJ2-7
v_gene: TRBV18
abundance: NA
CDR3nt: TGTGCCAGCTCACCTAAACTAGCGGGAGCAACCCACGAGCAGTACTTC
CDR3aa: CASSPKLAGATHEQYF

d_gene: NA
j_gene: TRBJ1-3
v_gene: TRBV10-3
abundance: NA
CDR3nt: TGTGCCATCAGTGAGGGACTTGACGGAAACACCATATATTTT
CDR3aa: CAISEGLDGNTIYF

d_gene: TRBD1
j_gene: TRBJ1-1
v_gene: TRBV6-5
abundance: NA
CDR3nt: TGTGCCAGCATCAGAACAGGGGGCGGGAACACTGAAGCTTTCTTT
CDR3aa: CASIRTGGGNTEAFF

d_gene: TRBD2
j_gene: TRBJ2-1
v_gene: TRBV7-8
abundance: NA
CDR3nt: TGTGCCAGCAGCTCCATAAAACGGCCTAGCGGAGCCCCTCACAATGAGCAGTTCTTC
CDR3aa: CASSSIKRPSGAPHNEQFF

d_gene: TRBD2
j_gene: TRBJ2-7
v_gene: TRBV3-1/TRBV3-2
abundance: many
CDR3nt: TGTGCCAGCAGCCCCAGGGACTACTCCTACGAGCAGTACTTC
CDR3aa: CASSPRDYSYEQYF

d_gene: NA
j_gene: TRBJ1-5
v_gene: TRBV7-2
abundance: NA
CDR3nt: TGTGCCAGCAGCTTAGCGATAGACATCAATCAGCCCCAGCATTTT
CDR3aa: CASSLAIDINQPQHF

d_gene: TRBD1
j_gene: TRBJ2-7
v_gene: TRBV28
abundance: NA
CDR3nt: TGTGCCAGCAAACCGGGACAGGCTCGGGGCGAGCAGTACTTC
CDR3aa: CASKPGQARGEQYF

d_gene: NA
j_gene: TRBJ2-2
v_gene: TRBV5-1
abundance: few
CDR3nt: TGCGCCAGCAGCTTGTTTCCGGAGACCGGGGAGCTGTTTTTT
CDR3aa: CASSLFPETGELFF

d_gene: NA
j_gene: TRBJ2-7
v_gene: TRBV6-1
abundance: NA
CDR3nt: TGTGCCAGCAGTGAAGCTTACCCGGGACTCAGCTCCTACGAGCAGTACTTC
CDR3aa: CASSEAYPGLSSYEQYF